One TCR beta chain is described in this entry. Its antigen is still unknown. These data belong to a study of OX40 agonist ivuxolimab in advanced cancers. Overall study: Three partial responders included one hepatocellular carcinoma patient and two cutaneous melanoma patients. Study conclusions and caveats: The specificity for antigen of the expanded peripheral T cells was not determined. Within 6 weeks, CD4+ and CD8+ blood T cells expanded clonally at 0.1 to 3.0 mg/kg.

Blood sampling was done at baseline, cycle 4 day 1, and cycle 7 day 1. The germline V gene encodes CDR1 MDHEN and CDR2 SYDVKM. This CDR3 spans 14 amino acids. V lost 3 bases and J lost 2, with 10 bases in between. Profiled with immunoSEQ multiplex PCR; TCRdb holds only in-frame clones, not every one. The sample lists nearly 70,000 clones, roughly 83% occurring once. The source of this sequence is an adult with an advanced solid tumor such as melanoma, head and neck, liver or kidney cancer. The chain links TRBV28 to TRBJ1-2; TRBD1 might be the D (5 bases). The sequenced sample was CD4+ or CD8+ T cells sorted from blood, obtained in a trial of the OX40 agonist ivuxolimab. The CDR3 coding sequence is TGTGCCAGCAGTTTTGGGGCCGGGAACTATGGCTACACCTTC. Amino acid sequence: CASSFGAGNYGYTF.